These 2 T cell receptor beta chains were all obtained from the same sample, sequenced in a study of blood T cells in healthy people across ages. The use of a sample-barcoded 5' primer and a J-beta primer mix characterized a second PCR of 7 to 11 cycles. TCRdb re-called the 5' RACE reads with MiXCR, one entry per CDR3 protein. The table includes roughly 700,000 distinct CDR3 sequences, 49% detected once. The sample was blood. These receptors all stem from a woman aged 55 to 70 in good health.

The rearrangement joins TRBV21-1 to TRBJ2-7; no check of the table's D call, TRBD2, against the DNA was made. TRBV21-1 is shown as a pseudogene. CDR3 length: 14 amino acids. The CDR3 sequence: CASTGTSGSHEQYF. CDR3 DNA: TGTGCCAGCACCGGGACTAGCGGGAGCCACGAGCAGTACTTC.

The CDR3, as DNA: TGTGCCAGCAGCTTGAGGGCCGAACTCTCCTACGAGCAGTACTTC. It specifies CASSLRAELSYEQYF. The chain carries TRBV11-2 and TRBJ2-7, with D possibly being TRBD2 (5 bases). CDR1 SGHAT and CDR2 FQNNGV come from the germline V gene. V lost 3 bases, J lost 0 bases, and 12 bases lay in between. The CDR3 contains 15 residues.